This T cell receptor (beta chain) was sequenced during a study of blood T cell repertoires in COVID-19. For the study at large: In each case, the material was cDNA or gDNA derived from T cells, B-cell-depleted T cells, or PBMCs.

As originally analysed: Nucleated cell counts were estimated from reference gene primer amplification. Clones were read by immunoSEQ multiplex PCR, and TCRdb kept only the in-frame ones, dropping some. V and J calls and clone size are given by that table; D and trimming were obtained from the DNA. The table shows 180,000 or so clones, with 80% to 90% occurring only once. The germline V gene has CDR1 MNHEY and CDR2 SMNVEV (reference sequence). This CDR3 comprises 10 residues. Trimming took 8 bases from V and 5 from J, leaving 6 bases between them. Sequenced material: PBMCs or T cells enriched from blood (not recorded which). This clonotype originated in a middle-aged woman with acute COVID-19. The chain combines TRBV27 with TRBJ2-5; D is undetermined. DNA of the CDR3: TGTGCCAGCCACCGGGAGACCCAGTACTTC. Protein sequence: CASHRETQYF.